The 27 T cell receptor beta chains in this list originate from one sample, sequenced in a study of T-cell memory formation after mild COVID-19. TCRdb re-called the 5' RACE reads with MiXCR, one entry per CDR3 protein. Seen here are approximately 300,000 distinct CDR3 sequences, around 8% observed once, and the top ten hold around a fifth. Sequenced input: PBMCs or a T cell subset sorted from them (not recorded which). These receptors were collected from a man between 18 and 35 years old who had mild COVID-19 (a few samples of this study predate the infection). Cell type and time point are not known.

The chain recombines TRBV7-3 with TRBJ2-6, with a weak D call TRBD1 (6 bases). V was clipped by 5 bases and J by 2 bases, with 19 bases between them. The CDR3 runs to 18 residues. The V gene's germline CDR1 is SGHTA and CDR2 FQGTGA. In DNA form, the CDR3 reads TGTGCCAGCAGCCACCCCAAGACTCCAGGGGCTGGGGCCAACGTCCTGACTTTC. Protein: CASSHPKTPGAGANVLTF.

Concerning this clonotype: A junction boundary mismatches the germline segment, possibly from a read error. The chain couples TRBV5-1 to TRBJ1-1, with a weak D call TRBD1 (5 bases). The germline V gene encodes CDR1 SGHRS and CDR2 YFSETQ. The CDR3 spans 14 residues. The CDR3, as DNA: TGCGACAGCAGCCTGGACCCCGGGGGCACTGAAGCTTTCTTT. Encoded protein: CDSSLDPGGTEAFF.

In its sample, this clonotype was seen a few times. The V gene is TRBV7-2, the J gene TRBJ2-1; 9 nucleotides agree with TRBD2. The CDR3 totals 18 residues. From germline, CDR1 is SGHTA and CDR2 FQGNSA. The V and J ends lost 3 bases and 0 bases, in that order; junction bases with no gene match: 9. The CDR3 is CASSFGLAGKSSYNEQFF. CDR3 in DNA: TGTGCCAGCAGCTTTGGCCTAGCGGGGAAGAGCTCCTACAATGAGCAGTTCTTC. Full variable domain (outside the CDR3, taken from reference TRBV7-2 and TRBJ2-1): GAGVSQSPSNKVTEKGKDVELRCDPISGHTALYWYRQSLGQGLEFLIYFQGNSAPDKSGLPSDRFSAERTGGSVSTLTIQRTQQEDSAVYLCASSFGLAGKSSYNEQFFGPGTRLTVL.

This CDR3 is CATSRALGVGYEQYF. CDR3 sequence (DNA): TGTGCCACCAGCAGAGCCCTGGGGGTTGGCTACGAGCAGTACTTC. The chain is built from TRBV15 and TRBJ2-7; D could derive from TRBD1 or TRBD2 (5 bases each). Deletions cut 1 base from V and 3 bases from J, with 13 bases between. The CDR3 runs to 15 residues. Germline CDR1 reads LNHNV; CDR2 reads YYDKDF (reference sequence).

This clonotype was picked up many times. The chain joins TRBV4-3 to TRBJ2-7, with 8 positions matching TRBD1. CDR3 length: 17 amino acids. V shed 1 base, J shed 2 bases, and the junction held 10 bases outside the gene matches. Germline V lookup: CDR1 LGHNA, CDR2 YSLEER. The CDR3 nucleotides are TGCGCCAGCAGCCAAGTGATGGACAGGGAAATCCCCTACGAGCAGTACTTC. Amino acids: CASSQVMDREIPYEQYF.

The CDR3 DNA reads as TGTGCCAGCAGCGACAGGGGCCCCTTCAATGAGCAGTTCTTC. This codes for CASSDRGPFNEQFF. The chain uses TRBV27 and TRBJ2-1; the match to TRBD1 covers 8 bases. The junction had 7 bases not matched to a gene; V was cut back by 6 bases and J by 6 bases. The CDR3 contains 14 residues. Germline CDR1 is MNHEY and CDR2 is SMNVEV (reference sequence).

This clonotype showed up many times. V gene TRBV6-5 combines with J gene TRBJ2-5; D may correspond to TRBD1 or TRBD2 (5 bases each). The CDR3 spans 16 residues. Germline V gene lookup returns CDR1 MNHEY and CDR2 SVGAGI. V shed 0 bases and J shed 4 bases, with 15 bases lying between them. CDR3 sequence (DNA): TGTGCCAGCAGTTACTCGCCGGGACGAGGCACAGAGACCCAGTACTTC. Protein: CASSYSPGRGTETQYF.

This clonotype has ten or more counts. This chain joins TRBV20-1 and TRBJ1-1; D remains unclear. Per the germline V gene, CDR1 is DFQATT and CDR2 is SNEGSKA (reference sequence). V lost 0 bases and J 7 bases, leaving 3 bases between the germline ends. The CDR3 contains 10 residues. The CDR3 loop reads CSARDNEAFF. In DNA form, the CDR3 reads TGCAGTGCTAGAGACAATGAAGCTTTCTTT.

This clonotype was observed many times. This chain links TRBV7-9 with TRBJ1-4; TRBD1 might be the D (5 bases). Germline V gene sequence: CDR1 SEHNR, CDR2 FQNEAQ (reference sequence). The CDR3 runs to 15 residues. Trimming removed 0 bases at V and 10 bases at J, with 15 bases between. CDR3 amino acids: CASSLAGDVRGKLFF. CDR3 sequence (DNA): TGTGCCAGCAGCTTAGCAGGGGATGTCCGCGGAAAACTGTTTTTT.

The rearrangement uses TRBV11-2 and TRBJ2-7; 8 positions agree with TRBD1. The V gene end was trimmed by 1 base and the J gene end by 3 bases; junction bases not matched to a gene: 8. Germline CDR1 reads SGHAT; CDR2 reads FQNNGV. CDR3 size: 16 residues. The CDR3, as DNA: TGTGCCAGCAGCTTAGTGGTCCGGACAGGGTTCTACGAGCAGTACTTC. Amino acids: CASSLVVRTGFYEQYF.

CDR3 in DNA: TGTGCCAGCAGTTCCCTAGCCGTAGCTGAAGCTTTCTTT. This gives the protein CASSSLAVAEAFF. The chain has TRBV12-3 or TRBV12-4 and TRBJ1-1; D gene uncertain. This CDR3 is built from 13 residues. The germline V and J ends were trimmed by 4 bases and 6 bases, with 12 bases remaining between them.

This clonotype appeared a few times. The rearrangement uses TRBV4-1 and TRBJ2-7; D call uncertain. CDR3 length: 16 amino acids. V was pared by 4 bases and J by 6 bases, with 22 bases between. Germline V lookup: CDR1 MGHRA, CDR2 YSYEKL. The CDR3 spells CASSRQETNPRAEQYF. Written as DNA, the CDR3 is TGCGCCAGCAGCCGGCAGGAAACTAATCCTAGAGCCGAGCAGTACTTC.

This clonotype was recorded many times. The chain carries TRBV6-2 or TRBV6-3 and TRBJ2-7; TRBD1 matches 10 bases. The CDR3 has 15 amino acids. The germline V gene encodes CDR1 MNHEY and CDR2 SVGEGT. The junction had 7 bases not matched to a gene; V was cut back by 5 bases and J by 3 bases. The CDR3 DNA sequence: TGTGCCAGCAGTCCCCGGGACAGGGGTTTCTACGAGCAGTACGTC. Its protein product is CASSPRDRGFYEQYV.

This clonotype has more than one count but fewer than ten. This chain links TRBV7-3 with TRBJ2-5; TRBD2 aligns across 14 bases. Germline-derived CDR1 and CDR2 are SGHTA and FQGTGA. V shed 4 bases, J shed 2 bases, and the junction held 3 bases outside the gene matches. The CDR3 has 16 residues. CDR3: CASSSRTSGGQETQYF. CDR3 nucleotides: TGTGCCAGCAGCTCCCGGACTAGCGGGGGGCAAGAGACCCAGTACTTC.

This clonotype turned up a few times. One junction end disagrees with the germline gene, perhaps due to a read error. The genes are TRBV7-6 and TRBJ2-1; no clear D gene. Germline V CDR1 and CDR2: SGHVS, FNYEAQ. The CDR3 runs to 13 residues. CDR3 coding DNA: TGTGCCAGCAGCCACGGCGCCTATAATGAGCAGTTCTTC. The encoded protein is CASSHGAYNEQFF.

This clonotype was seen more than once but under ten times. The J gene is TRBJ2-4, the V gene TRBV10-3; D is undetermined. V was trimmed by 4 bases and J by 0 bases, leaving 13 bases between them. Per the germline V gene, CDR1 is ENHRY and CDR2 is SYGVKD. The CDR3 is made up of 16 amino acids. The CDR3: CAISGSAAVAKNIQYF. The CDR3 DNA follows: TGTGCCATCAGTGGGTCGGCAGCCGTAGCCAAAAACATTCAGTACTTC.

The chain is built from TRBV7-9 and TRBJ2-3; 8 nucleotides agree with TRBD2. This CDR3 is 18 amino acids long. The junction had 18 bases not matched to a gene; V was cut back by 7 bases and J by 3 bases. Germline V lookup: CDR1 SEHNR, CDR2 FQNEAQ (reference sequence). The CDR3 DNA reads as TGTGCCAGCACCCCCGACGCGGGGGGATACGAAAGAACAGATACGCAGTATTTT. This codes for CASTPDAGGYERTDTQYF.

This clonotype was seen ten or more times. The chain recombines TRBV5-1 with TRBJ2-3; the match to TRBD2 covers 9 bases. The CDR3 is made up of 16 amino acids. Trimming took 6 bases from V and 2 from J; bases not matched to a gene: 10. Germline values: CDR1 SGHRS, CDR2 YFSETQ. CDR3 sequence reads: CASNLRGGGATDTQYF. In DNA form, the CDR3 reads TGCGCCAGCAACCTTAGAGGCGGGGGGGCCACAGATACGCAGTATTTT.

The chain joins TRBV29-1 to TRBJ1-2; D is perhaps TRBD1 (5 bases). V lost 6 bases to trimming and J lost 6 bases, with 11 bases between them. This CDR3 has 11 residues. Germline loops: CDR1 SQVTM, CDR2 ANQGSEA. In DNA, the CDR3 is TGCAGCGTATCAGGGTCGGATGGCTACACCTTC. This encodes CSVSGSDGYTF.

This clonotype was seen more than once but under ten times. The rearrangement links TRBV20-1 to TRBJ2-5; 7 bases match TRBD2. Germline V lookup: CDR1 DFQATT, CDR2 SNEGSKA (reference sequence). V dropped 3 bases and J dropped 2; count of bases not matched to a gene: 3. This CDR3 contains 13 residues. In DNA form, the CDR3 reads TGCAGTGCTAGTACCGGGGGGCAAGAGACCCAGTACTTC. This codes for CSASTGGQETQYF.

In its sample, this clonotype was seen many times. The rearrangement links TRBV7-9 to TRBJ1-2; D unresolved. V lost 0 bases and J 2 bases, leaving 4 bases between the germline ends. The CDR3 is 13 residues long. CDR1 is SEHNR, CDR2 FQNEAQ, per germline (reference sequence). The CDR3 region has the DNA TGTGCCAGCAGCTTAGCGGGGAACTATGGCTACACCTTC. Translating it yields CASSLAGNYGYTF.

The chain employs TRBV20-1 and TRBJ1-5, with 9 positions matching TRBD1. The CDR3 covers 15 residues. The V gene end was trimmed by 3 bases and the J gene end by 6 bases; junction bases not matched to a gene: 9. Germline CDR1 is DFQATT and CDR2 is SNEGSKA (reference sequence). The CDR3 coding sequence is TGCAGTGCTAGCGTAGGGACAGGGCTTACTCAGCCCCAGCATTTT. Its protein product is CSASVGTGLTQPQHF.

This clonotype was observed many times. The chain links TRBV7-2 to TRBJ2-5, with unresolved D. This CDR3 is 13 amino acids long. Trimming took off 5 bases at V and 3 bases at J, with 10 bases between the two ends. Germline-derived CDR1 and CDR2 are SGHTA and FQGNSA. The CDR3 is CASSPRAKETQYF. The DNA for the CDR3 is TGTGCCAGCAGCCCCCGTGCTAAAGAGACCCAGTACTTC.

The genes are TRBV5-1 and TRBJ1-2, with D unresolved. CDR1 is SGHRS, CDR2 YFSETQ, per germline. The CDR3 has 15 amino acids. The V gene lost 3 bases and the J gene lost 7 bases, with 19 bases spanning the gap. CDR3 DNA sequence: TGCGCCAGCAGCTCGTCGTCCGGGCATACGGTTGGCTACACCTTC. Its protein product is CASSSSSGHTVGYTF.

V gene TRBV24-1 combines with J gene TRBJ2-3; 8 bases are a match to TRBD2. Trimming removed 4 bases from V and 4 bases from J; junction bases left unmatched: 3. CDR3 size: 14 residues. Germline-derived CDR1 and CDR2 are KGHDR and SFDVKD. This CDR3 reads CATSDGGGPDTQYF. Here the CDR3 DNA reads TGTGCCACCAGTGACGGGGGGGGGCCAGATACGCAGTATTTT.

The CDR3 DNA follows: TGTGCCAGCAGTACATCTGGGAGGTACCAAGAGACCCAGTACTTC. This sequence encodes CASSTSGRYQETQYF. V gene TRBV28 combines with J gene TRBJ2-5, with a possible D match to TRBD2 (6 bases). The CDR3 is 15 amino acids. V shed 5 bases and J shed 0 bases, with 13 bases lying between them. The germline CDR1 and CDR2 sequences are MDHEN and SYDVKM.

Many counts were recorded for this clonotype. The CDR3 reads CASSPSGGAGTQYF. The CDR3, as DNA: TGTGCCAGCAGCCCGAGCGGGGGAGCCGGGACCCAGTACTTC. The J gene is TRBJ2-5, the V gene TRBV7-3; 8 bases are a match to TRBD2. Per the germline V gene, CDR1 is SGHTA and CDR2 is FQGTGA. J gave up 7 bases and V 5 bases, and 9 bases lay outside the gene matches. CDR3 length: 14 amino acids.